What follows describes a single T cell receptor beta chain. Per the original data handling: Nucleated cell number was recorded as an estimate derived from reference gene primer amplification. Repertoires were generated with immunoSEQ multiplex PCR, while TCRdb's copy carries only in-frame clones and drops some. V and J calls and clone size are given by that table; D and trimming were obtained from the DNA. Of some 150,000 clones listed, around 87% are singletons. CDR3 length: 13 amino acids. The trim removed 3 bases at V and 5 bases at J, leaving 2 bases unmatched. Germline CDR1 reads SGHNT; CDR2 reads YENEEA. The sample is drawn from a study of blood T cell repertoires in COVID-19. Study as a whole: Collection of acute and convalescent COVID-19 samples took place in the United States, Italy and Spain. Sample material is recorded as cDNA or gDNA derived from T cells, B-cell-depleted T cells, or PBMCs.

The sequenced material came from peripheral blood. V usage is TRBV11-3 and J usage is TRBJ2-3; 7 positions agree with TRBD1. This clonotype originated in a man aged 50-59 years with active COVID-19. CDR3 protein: CASSFRQGDTQYF. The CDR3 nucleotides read TGTGCCAGCAGCTTTCGACAGGGAGATACGCAGTATTTT.